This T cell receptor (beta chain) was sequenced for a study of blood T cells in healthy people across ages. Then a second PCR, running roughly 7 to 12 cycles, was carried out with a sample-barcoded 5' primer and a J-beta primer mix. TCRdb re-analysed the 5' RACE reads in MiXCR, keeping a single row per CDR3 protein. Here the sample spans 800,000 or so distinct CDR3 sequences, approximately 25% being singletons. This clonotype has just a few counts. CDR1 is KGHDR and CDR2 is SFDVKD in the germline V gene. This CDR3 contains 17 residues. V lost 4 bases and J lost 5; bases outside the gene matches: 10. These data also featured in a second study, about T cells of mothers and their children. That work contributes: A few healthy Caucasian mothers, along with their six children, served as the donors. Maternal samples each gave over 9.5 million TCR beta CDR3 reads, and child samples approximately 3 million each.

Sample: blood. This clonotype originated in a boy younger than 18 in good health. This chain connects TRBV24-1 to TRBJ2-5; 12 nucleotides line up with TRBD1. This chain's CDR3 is CATSDLPGDRGLETQYF. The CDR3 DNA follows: TGTGCCACCAGTGACCTTCCTGGGGACAGGGGGCTGGAGACCCAGTACTTC.